A single sample is the source of the 22 T cell receptor beta chains below, sequenced in a study of CD8 T cells in ankylosing spondylitis. Regarding the study as a whole: Among TCR beta sequences, a motif of several highly homologous variants appeared characteristic of ankylosing spondylitis blood.

Their antigens remain unidentified. TCRdb called the 5' RACE reads again in MiXCR, with one record for every CDR3 protein. This sample has around 490,000 distinct CDR3 sequences, with less than 6% found just once. Sequencing was performed on blood, either unsorted or a sorted T cell fraction (not recorded which). These receptors were obtained from a male donor with ankylosing spondylitis.

This clonotype has at least ten counts. The V gene is TRBV4-1, the J gene TRBJ2-7; the D gene is possibly TRBD2 (5 bases). Germline V gene lookup returns CDR1 MGHRA and CDR2 YSYEKL. The V end lost 1 base, the J end lost 1 base, and 11 bases lay between the germline ends. The CDR3 contains 15 residues. The CDR3 DNA reads as TGCGCCAGCAGCCAAGTTCCGGACTGGTCCTACGAGCAGTACTTC. Residues: CASSQVPDWSYEQYF.

Ten or more counts support this clonotype. The chain couples TRBV7-2 to TRBJ2-3; no clear D. V was clipped by 4 bases and J by 4 bases, with 9 bases between them. Germline CDR1 is SGHTA and CDR2 is FQGNSA. The CDR3 is 13 amino acids. The CDR3 protein is CASSSPLPDTQYF. In nucleotides, the CDR3 is TGTGCCAGCAGCTCCCCCCTTCCAGATACGCAGTATTTT.

The rearrangement uses TRBV2 and TRBJ1-6; D unresolved. The length of the CDR3 is 12 residues. CDR1 and CDR2 from the germline V gene are SNHLY and FYNNEI. V shed 8 bases and J shed 10 bases, with 12 bases lying between them. This chain's CDR3 is CASEASKSPLHF. The CDR3 nucleotides are TGTGCCAGCGAGGCATCTAAATCACCCCTCCACTTT.

The chain couples TRBV7-9 to TRBJ2-2, with D perhaps matching TRBD2 (6 bases). Trimming pared 7 bases from V and 3 bases from J, leaving 9 bases between. This CDR3 is 13 amino acids long. CDR1 is SEHNR, CDR2 FQNEAQ, per germline (reference sequence). CDR3 region: CASMEGDTGELFF. DNA for the CDR3: TGTGCCAGCATGGAGGGTGACACCGGGGAGCTGTTTTTT.

This clonotype was found many times. The rearrangement joins TRBV5-6 to TRBJ2-1; TRBD2 aligns across 11 bases. CDR3 length: 19 amino acids. The J segment lost 4 bases and the V segment lost 0 bases, leaving 12 bases of the junction unmatched. Germline CDR1 and CDR2: SGHDT and YYEEEE. The CDR3 is CASSLVVLSGRDSYNEQFF. The CDR3 DNA reads as TGTGCCAGCAGCTTGGTCGTTCTTAGCGGGAGGGATTCGTACAATGAGCAGTTCTTC.

Many counts were recorded for this clonotype. The rearrangement joins TRBV20-1 to TRBJ2-1, with 9 bases aligning to TRBD2. Trimming removed 5 bases from V and 3 bases from J; junction bases left unmatched: 5. Germline CDR1 DFQATT, CDR2 SNEGSKA (reference sequence). The CDR3 runs 14 residues. CDR3 DNA: TGCAGTGCTCAGATAGCGGGAGTCTACAATGAGCAGTTCTTC. This sequence encodes CSAQIAGVYNEQFF.

This clonotype was seen repeatedly, ten times or more. The V gene is TRBV9, the J gene TRBJ2-1; D remains ambiguous. This CDR3 contains 13 residues. The V gene's germline CDR1 is SGDLS and CDR2 YYNGEE. Trimming removed 3 bases at V and 3 bases at J, with 7 bases between. The DNA for the CDR3 is TGTGCCAGCAGCGGAAAATTCTACAATGAGCAGTTCTTC. This gives the protein CASSGKFYNEQFF.

This clonotype was observed at least ten times. This rearrangement joins TRBV29-1 to TRBJ1-5; TRBD1 matches at 8 bases. This CDR3 is 13 amino acids long. In germline, CDR1 is SQVTM, CDR2 ANQGSEA. The V gene end was trimmed by 6 bases and the J gene end by 5 bases; junction bases not matched to a gene: 6. CDR3 in DNA: TGCAGCGTAGCTCCAGGGGGCGATCAGCCCCAGCATTTT. The encoded protein is CSVAPGGDQPQHF.

This clonotype was recorded many times. The chain joins TRBV7-9 to TRBJ2-7; 7 bases match TRBD2. The CDR3 is 13 residues long. Germline V lookup: CDR1 SEHNR, CDR2 FQNEAQ (reference sequence). Trimming at V came to 6 bases and at J to 0 bases, leaving 2 bases not matched to a gene. The CDR3 DNA follows: TGTGCCAGCAGTCTAGCGGCCTCCTACGAGCAGTACTTC. It yields the protein CASSLAASYEQYF. The full variable domain, in which reference TRBV7-9 and TRBJ2-7 provide the parts outside the CDR3, is DTGVSQNPRHKITKRGQNVTFRCDPISEHNRLYWYRQTLGQGPEFLTYFQNEAQLEKSRLLSDRFSAERPKGSFSTLEIQRTEQGDSAMYLCASSLAASYEQYFGPGTRLTVT.

V usage is TRBV5-4 and J usage is TRBJ2-7; D gene unclear. V was clipped by 4 bases and J by 5 bases, with 19 bases between them. Germline lookup yields CDR1 SGHNT and CDR2 YYREEE (reference sequence). The CDR3 has 15 residues. The CDR3 spells CASSLDAGRTDEQYF. DNA of the CDR3: TGTGCCAGCAGCCTGGACGCCGGGCGAACCGACGAGCAGTACTTC.

The count of this clonotype is one. A much larger clone sits a single nucleotide away, making a read error possible. This chain links TRBV3-1 with TRBJ2-7; 10 positions match TRBD2. This CDR3 has 18 residues. The germline V gene has CDR1 LGHDT and CDR2 YNNKEL (reference sequence). As DNA, the CDR3 is TGTGCCTGCAGCATGTGGGTAGCGGGGGGACCCGACTCGGACGAGCAGTACTTC. Its protein product is CACSMWVAGGPDSDEQYF.

On this clonotype itself: This sequence may be a read error, since a much larger clone differs from it by one base. The rearrangement uses TRBV10-3 and TRBJ2-7, with 7 bases identical to TRBD2. Germline lookup yields CDR1 ENHRY and CDR2 SYGVKD. The V segment lost 10 bases and the J segment 2 bases; nucleotides outside the gene matches: 8. This CDR3 has 13 residues. Here the CDR3 reads CASLRSGAYEQYF. The CDR3 DNA is TGTGCCAGCTTGAGGAGCGGGGCCTACGAGCAGTACTTC.

The sample holds many counts of this clonotype. V and J are TRBV15 and TRBJ2-4; 7 bases agree with TRBD1. CDR1 and CDR2 from the germline V gene are LNHNV and YYDKDF (reference sequence). With 3 bases clipped from V and 9 bases from J, the junction kept 11 bases outside the gene matches. The CDR3 has 15 residues. CDR3 DNA: TGTGCCACCAGCAGCATAGAAAAGGGGGCAACCATTCAGTACTTC. Its protein product is CATSSIEKGATIQYF.

This clonotype has a count of ten or more. The V call is TRBV4-1, the J call TRBJ1-1, with D perhaps TRBD1 (5 bases). Germline loops: CDR1 MGHRA, CDR2 YSYEKL. The CDR3 contains 12 residues. Between the trimmed V and J ends, which lost 3 bases and 9 bases, there was a span of 11 bases. The CDR3: CASSQYRRKAFF. The CDR3 DNA follows: TGCGCCAGCAGCCAGTACAGGAGGAAAGCTTTCTTT.

This clonotype was detected many times. CDR3 in amino acids: CASSQGPTTGYNSPLHF. CDR3 DNA sequence: TGCGCCAGCAGCCAAGGCCCAACGACAGGCTATAATTCACCCCTCCACTTT. J is TRBJ1-6 and V is TRBV4-3; D might be TRBD1 (6 bases). There are 17 residues in the CDR3. V was pared by 1 base and J by 3 bases, with 13 bases between. Per the germline V gene, CDR1 is LGHNA and CDR2 is YSLEER.

This clonotype was seen ten or more times. The chain carries TRBV5-5 and TRBJ2-7; the D is unclear. Germline CDR1 is SGHKS and CDR2 is YYEKEE (reference sequence). The CDR3 is 15 amino acids. The V end lost 2 bases, the J end lost 1 base, and 13 bases lay between the germline ends. In nucleotides, the CDR3 is TGTGCCAGCAGCTTTGCACGGTCGAGTTCCTACGAGCAGTACTTC. Its translation: CASSFARSSSYEQYF.

In this sample, this clonotype turned up many times. The chain recombines TRBV27 with TRBJ2-7, with TRBD2 matching over 11 bases. Trimming removed 5 bases from V and 3 bases from J; junction bases left unmatched: 6. The CDR3 covers 15 residues. CDR1 and CDR2 from the germline V gene are MNHEY and SMNVEV (reference sequence). CDR3 loop: CASSPILAGVYEQYF. For the CDR3, the DNA is TGTGCCAGCAGTCCTATACTAGCGGGGGTCTACGAGCAGTACTTC.

This chain connects TRBV7-3 to TRBJ2-5; 10 nucleotides line up with TRBD2. J lost 3 bases, V lost 4 bases, and 11 bases had no gene match. This CDR3 contains 17 residues. Germline lookup yields CDR1 SGHTA and CDR2 FQGTGA. The CDR3 DNA sequence: TGTGCCAGCAGCTCCAGAATTGGGCTAGCGGGAGAAGAGACCCAGTACTTC. This sequence encodes CASSSRIGLAGEETQYF.

Regarding this clonotype: This could be a read error, since a much larger clone is one nucleotide away. The chain carries TRBV28 and TRBJ1-5; D might be TRBD1 (5 bases). The CDR3 is 14 amino acids. CDR1 and CDR2 (germline): MDHEN, SYDVKM. With 7 bases removed from V and 5 bases from J, the gap between germline ends came to 15 bases. This chain's CDR3 is CASNPTEDYQPQHF. CDR3 bases: TGTGCCAGCAACCCGACAGAAGACTATCAGCCCCAGCATTTT.

This clonotype was counted many times. V is TRBV9 and J is TRBJ1-1; D gene unclear. This CDR3 is 17 amino acids long. The germline V gene has CDR1 SGDLS and CDR2 YYNGEE. The ends were cut back, 4 bases at V and 0 bases at J, with 19 bases in the middle. CDR3: CASSSEGRFPLNTEAFF. CDR3 DNA sequence: TGTGCCAGCAGCTCAGAGGGTAGGTTCCCCCTGAACACTGAAGCTTTCTTT. Complete variable domain (other parts from reference TRBV9 and TRBJ1-1): DSGVTQTPKHLITATGQRVTLRCSPRSGDLSVYWYQQSLDQGLQFLIQYYNGEERAKGNILERFSAQQFPDLHSELNLSSLELGDSALYFCASSSEGRFPLNTEAFFGQGTRLTVV.

The chain employs TRBV6-2 or TRBV6-3 and TRBJ1-5; D not certain. V was trimmed by 6 bases and J by 4 bases, leaving 13 bases between them. The CDR3 length is 14 residues. Germline assignment: CDR1 MNHEY and CDR2 SVGEGT. The CDR3 region has the DNA TGTGCCAGCAGCTCTCTAGGCTGGAATCAGCCCCAGCATTTT. This translates into CASSSLGWNQPQHF.

This chain connects TRBV6-2 or TRBV6-3 to TRBJ2-7; 8 positions match TRBD1. Germline values: CDR1 MNHEY, CDR2 SVGEGT. This CDR3 has 12 residues. V dropped 5 bases and J dropped 6; count of bases not matched to a gene: 3. The CDR3 reads CASSTGGTEQYF. In DNA form, the CDR3 reads TGTGCCAGCAGTACAGGGGGAACCGAGCAGTACTTC.